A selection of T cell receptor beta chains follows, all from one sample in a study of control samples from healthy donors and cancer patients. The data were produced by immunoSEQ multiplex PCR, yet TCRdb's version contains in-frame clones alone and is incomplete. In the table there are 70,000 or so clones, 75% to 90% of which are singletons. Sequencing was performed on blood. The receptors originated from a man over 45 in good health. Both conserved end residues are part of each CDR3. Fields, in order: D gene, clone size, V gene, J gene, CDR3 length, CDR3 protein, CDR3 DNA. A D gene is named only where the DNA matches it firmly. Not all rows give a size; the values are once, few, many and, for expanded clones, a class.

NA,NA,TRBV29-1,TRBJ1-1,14,CSVEGRVGRFEAFF,TGCAGCGTTGAAGGGAGAGTAGGCCGGTTTGAAGCTTTCTTT
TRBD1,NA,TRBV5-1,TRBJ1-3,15,CASSNGQGWTDTIYF,TGCGCCAGCAGTAACGGACAGGGGTGGACGGACACCATATATTTT
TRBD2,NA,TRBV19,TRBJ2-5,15,CASMKGAGFPETQYF,TGTGCCAGTATGAAGGGAGCGGGGTTTCCGGAGACCCAGTACTTC
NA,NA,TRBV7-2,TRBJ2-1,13,CASSMDSINEQFF,TGTGCCAGCAGCATGGACAGCATAAATGAGCAGTTCTTC
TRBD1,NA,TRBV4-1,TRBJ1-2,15,CASSQPHGTGEGYTF,TGCGCCAGCAGCCAACCGCACGGGACAGGGGAAGGCTACACCTTC
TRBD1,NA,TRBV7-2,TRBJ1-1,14,CASSFRQGGAEAFF,TGTGCCAGCAGCTTCAGACAGGGGGGGGCTGAAGCTTTCTTT
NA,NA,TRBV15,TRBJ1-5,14,CATSRDKLNQPQHF,TGTGCCACCAGCAGAGACAAGCTTAATCAGCCCCAGCATTTT
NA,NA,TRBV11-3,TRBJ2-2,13,CASSSANTGELFF,TGTGCCAGCAGCTCCGCGAACACCGGGGAGCTGTTTTTT
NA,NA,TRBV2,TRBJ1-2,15,CASSEERGTGYGYTF,TGTGCCAGCAGTGAAGAACGGGGAACGGGCTATGGCTACACCTTC
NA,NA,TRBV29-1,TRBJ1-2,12,CSVGGGAEGYTF,TGCAGCGTTGGAGGGGGGGCAGAAGGCTACACCTTC
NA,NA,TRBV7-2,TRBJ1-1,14,CASSMDVRNTEAFF,TGTGCCAGCAGCATGGACGTACGGAACACTGAAGCTTTCTTT
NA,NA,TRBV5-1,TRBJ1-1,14,CASSLLDWGTEAFF,TGCGCCAGCAGCTTACTTGATTGGGGCACTGAAGCTTTCTTT
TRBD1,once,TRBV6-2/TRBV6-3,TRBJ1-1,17,CASSSITGGSPGTEAFF,TGTGCCAGCAGTTCCATCACAGGGGGGTCTCCCGGCACTGAAGCTTTCTTT
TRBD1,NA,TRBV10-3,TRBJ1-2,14,CAISESGQNYGYTF,TGTGCCATCAGTGAGTCGGGACAGAACTATGGCTACACCTTC
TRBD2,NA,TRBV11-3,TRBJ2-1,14,CASSLGPAGLEQFF,TGTGCCAGCAGCTTAGGTCCAGCGGGATTAGAGCAGTTCTTC
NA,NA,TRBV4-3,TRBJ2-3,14,CASSQTYNTDTQYF,TGCGCCAGCAGCCAAACCTACAACACAGATACGCAGTATTTT
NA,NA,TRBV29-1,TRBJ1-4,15,CSVVAFRQLDEKLFF,TGCAGCGTTGTTGCCTTCCGACAGCTTGATGAAAAACTGTTTTTT
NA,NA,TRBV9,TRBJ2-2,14,CASSVAGTAGELFF,TGTGCCAGCAGCGTAGCCGGGACCGCCGGGGAGCTGTTTTTT
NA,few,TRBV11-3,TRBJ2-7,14,CASSLGSSSYEQYF,TGTGCCAGCAGCTTAGGGTCTAGCAGCTACGAGCAGTACTTC
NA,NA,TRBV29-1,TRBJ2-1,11,CSVEVGGWQFF,TGCAGCGTTGAAGTGGGGGGTTGGCAGTTCTTC
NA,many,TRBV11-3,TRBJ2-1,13,CASSSGTINEQFF,TGTGCCAGCAGCTCCGGGACCATCAATGAGCAGTTCTTC
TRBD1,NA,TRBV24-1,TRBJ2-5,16,CATSDQDRASQETQYF,TGTGCCACCAGTGACCAAGACAGGGCCTCACAAGAGACCCAGTACTTC
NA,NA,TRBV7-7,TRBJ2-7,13,CASSLGGKGEQYF,TGTGCTAGCAGCTTAGGAGGCAAGGGAGAGCAGTACTTC
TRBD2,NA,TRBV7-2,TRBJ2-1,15,CASSYRAGIYNEQFF,TGTGCCAGCAGCTACCGAGCGGGGATCTACAATGAGCAGTTCTTC
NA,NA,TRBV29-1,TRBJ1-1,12,CSSWTRGAEAFF,TGCAGCTCATGGACACGCGGCGCTGAAGCTTTCTTT
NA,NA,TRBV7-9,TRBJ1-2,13,CASSSVSLYGYTF,TGTGCCAGCAGCTCGGTCAGTCTCTATGGCTACACCTTC
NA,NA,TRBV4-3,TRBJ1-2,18,CASSQVRGGKRRTEGYTF,TGCGCCAGCAGCCAAGTTAGGGGCGGCAAACGACGTACAGAGGGCTACACCTTC
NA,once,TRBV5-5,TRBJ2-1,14,CASRSAGGVGEQFF,TGTGCCAGCAGGTCGGCAGGTGGGGTCGGGGAGCAGTTCTTC
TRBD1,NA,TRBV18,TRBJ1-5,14,CASSLKTGVQPQHF,TGTGCCAGCTCACTTAAAACAGGGGTTCAGCCCCAGCATTTT
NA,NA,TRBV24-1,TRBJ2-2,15,CATSDLRENTGELFF,TGTGCCACCAGTGATTTAAGGGAGAACACCGGGGAGCTGTTTTTT
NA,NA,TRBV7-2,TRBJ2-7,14,CASSPRRTPYEQYF,TGTGCCAGCAGTCCCCGTAGGACTCCCTACGAGCAGTACTTC
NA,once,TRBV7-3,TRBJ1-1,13,CASSERPNTEAFF,TGTGCCAGCAGCGAAAGACCGAACACTGAAGCTTTCTTT
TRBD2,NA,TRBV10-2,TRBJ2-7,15,CASSELGGRNYEQYF,TGCGCCAGCAGTGAGTTGGGCGGGAGGAACTACGAGCAGTACTTC
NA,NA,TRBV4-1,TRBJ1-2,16,CASSSPRGQANYGYTF,TGCGCCAGCAGCTCCCCAAGGGGCCAGGCTAACTATGGCTACACCTTC
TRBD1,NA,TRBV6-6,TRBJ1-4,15,CASSSRTGGNEKLFF,TGTGCCAGCAGTTCCAGGACAGGGGGAAATGAAAAACTGTTTTTT
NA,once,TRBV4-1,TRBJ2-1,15,CASSQGLQSYNEQFF,TGCGCCAGCAGCCAAGGTTTACAGAGCTACAATGAGCAGTTCTTC
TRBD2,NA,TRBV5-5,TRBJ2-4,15,CASSSEAGLLNIQYF,TGTGCCAGCAGCTCCGAAGCGGGGCTTTTAAACATTCAGTACTTC
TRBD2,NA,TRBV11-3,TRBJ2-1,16,CASSPGTSGRGDEQFF,TGTGCCAGCAGCCCCGGGACTAGCGGGAGGGGGGATGAGCAGTTCTTC
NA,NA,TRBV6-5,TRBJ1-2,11,CASGDLGVYTF,TGTGCCAGCGGAGATCTTGGGGTCTACACCTTC
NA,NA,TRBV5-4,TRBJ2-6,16,CASSLEVQAGANVLTF,TGTGCCAGCAGCTTGGAGGTACAGGCTGGGGCCAACGTCCTGACTTTC
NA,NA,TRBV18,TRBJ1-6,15,CASSVPGRNNSPLHF,TGTGCCAGCTCAGTGCCGGGACGGAATAATTCACCCCTCCACTTT
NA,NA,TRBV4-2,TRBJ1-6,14,CASSQGGTAPTLHF,TGTGCCAGCAGCCAGGGTGGGACTGCCCCTACCCTCCACTTT
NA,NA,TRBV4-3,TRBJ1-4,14,CASTMTGQGEKLFF,TGCGCCAGCACCATGACAGGTCAGGGGGAAAAACTGTTTTTT
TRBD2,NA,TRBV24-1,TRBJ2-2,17,CATSDPPRAGVTGELFF,TGTGCCACCAGTGATCCCCCCCGAGCGGGGGTAACCGGGGAGCTGTTTTTT
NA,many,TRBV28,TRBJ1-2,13,CASSLGGIVGYTF,TGTGCCAGCAGTTTAGGGGGAATAGTGGGCTACACCTTC
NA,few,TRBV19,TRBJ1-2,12,CASSLKGGGYTF,TGTGCCAGTAGTCTCAAGGGCGGGGGCTACACCTTC